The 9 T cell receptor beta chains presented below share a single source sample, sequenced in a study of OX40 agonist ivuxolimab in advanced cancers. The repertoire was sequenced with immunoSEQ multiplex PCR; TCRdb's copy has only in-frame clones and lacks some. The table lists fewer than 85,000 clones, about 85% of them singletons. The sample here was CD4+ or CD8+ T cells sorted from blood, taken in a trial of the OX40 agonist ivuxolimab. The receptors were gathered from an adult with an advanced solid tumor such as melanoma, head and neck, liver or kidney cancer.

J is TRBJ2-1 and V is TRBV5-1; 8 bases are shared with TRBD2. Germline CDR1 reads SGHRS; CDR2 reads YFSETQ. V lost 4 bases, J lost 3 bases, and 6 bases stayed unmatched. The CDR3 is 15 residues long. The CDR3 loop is CASSLTGGIYNEQFF. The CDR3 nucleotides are TGCGCCAGCAGCCTGACGGGGGGGATCTACAATGAGCAGTTCTTC.

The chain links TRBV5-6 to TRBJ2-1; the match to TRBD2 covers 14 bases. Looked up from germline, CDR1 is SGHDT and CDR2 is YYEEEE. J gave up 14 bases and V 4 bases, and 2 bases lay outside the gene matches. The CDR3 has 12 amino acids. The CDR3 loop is CASSPTSGREFF. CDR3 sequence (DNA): TGTGCCAGCAGCCCGACTAGCGGGAGGGAGTTCTTC.

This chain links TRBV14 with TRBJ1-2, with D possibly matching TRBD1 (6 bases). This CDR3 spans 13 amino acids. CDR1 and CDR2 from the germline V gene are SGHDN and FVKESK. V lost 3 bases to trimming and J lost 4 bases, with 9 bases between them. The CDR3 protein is CASSQDSFYGYTF. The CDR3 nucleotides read TGTGCCAGCAGCCAGGACAGCTTCTATGGCTACACCTTC.

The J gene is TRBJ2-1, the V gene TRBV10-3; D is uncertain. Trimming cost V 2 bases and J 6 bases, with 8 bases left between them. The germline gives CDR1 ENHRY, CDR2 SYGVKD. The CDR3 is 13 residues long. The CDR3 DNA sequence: TGTGCCATCAGTGAGAGGCCTTTCAATGAGCAGTTCTTC. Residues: CAISERPFNEQFF.

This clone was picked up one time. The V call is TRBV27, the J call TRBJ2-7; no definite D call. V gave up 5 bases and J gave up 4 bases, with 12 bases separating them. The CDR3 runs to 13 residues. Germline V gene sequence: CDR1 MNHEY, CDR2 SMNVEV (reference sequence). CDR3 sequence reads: CASSTRTGYEQYF. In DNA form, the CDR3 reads TGTGCCAGCAGTACACGGACGGGTTACGAGCAGTACTTC.

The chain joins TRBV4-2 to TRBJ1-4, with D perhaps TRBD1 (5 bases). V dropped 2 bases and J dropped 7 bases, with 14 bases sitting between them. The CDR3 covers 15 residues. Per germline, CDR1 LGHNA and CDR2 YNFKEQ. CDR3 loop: CASSQNQGYPEKLFF. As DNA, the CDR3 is TGTGCCAGCAGCCAAAATCAGGGTTACCCTGAAAAACTGTTTTTT.

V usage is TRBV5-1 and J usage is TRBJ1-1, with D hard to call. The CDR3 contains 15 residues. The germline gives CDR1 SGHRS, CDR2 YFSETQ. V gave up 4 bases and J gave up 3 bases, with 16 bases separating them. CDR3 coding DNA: TGCGCCAGCAGCCTACAAGGGATGGAGTACACTGAAGCTTTCTTT. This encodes CASSLQGMEYTEAFF.

CDR3 residues: CASSRQGQDQPQHF. CDR3 sequence (DNA): TGTGCCAGCAGCCGACAGGGCCAGGATCAGCCCCAGCATTTT. The chain links TRBV6-1 to TRBJ1-5; 7 bases map to TRBD1. Germline CDR1 reads MNHNS; CDR2 reads SASEGT. The ends lost 6 bases at V and 5 bases at J; junction bases unmatched: 7. The CDR3 totals 14 residues.

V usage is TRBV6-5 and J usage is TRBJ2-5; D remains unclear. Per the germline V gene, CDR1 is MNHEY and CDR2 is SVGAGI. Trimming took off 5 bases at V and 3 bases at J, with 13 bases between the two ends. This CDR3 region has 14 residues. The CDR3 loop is CASSLSGTKETQYF. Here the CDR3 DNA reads TGTGCCAGCAGTCTTTCCGGTACTAAAGAGACCCAGTACTTC.